The clone carrying this T cell receptor beta chain was detected a few times. Its antigen is currently unknown. The data stem from a study of identical twins. Whole-study results and caveats: Reduced insertions were recorded for abundant cord blood beta clonotypes, with no such pattern in memory repertoires.

A single record per CDR3 protein comes from TCRdb applying MiXCR to the 5' RACE reads. The table has approximately 620,000 distinct CDR3 sequences, about 9.4% seen once; the top ten hold 0.98%. Germline CDR1 is SGHDN and CDR2 is FVKESK. Trimming removed 5 bases from V and 2 bases from J, with 13 bases in between. The CDR3 runs to 14 residues. Another study also made use of these data, one on yellow fever vaccine responses in identical twins.

This rearrangement joins TRBV14 to TRBJ2-7, with D perhaps given as TRBD1 or TRBD2 (5 bases each). Input material: PBMCs. The receptor comes from a woman aged 18-29 years in good health. CDR3 amino acids: CASSKGRKTYEQYF. The CDR3 coding sequence is TGTGCCAGCAGCAAGGGACGGAAAACCTACGAGCAGTACTTC.